This T cell receptor (beta chain) was recorded in a study of T cells in Graves' hyperthyroidism and ophthalmopathy. Overall study results and limits: In blood, most of the thyroid clonotypes expanded above 0.001 were also present.

RNA transcripts served as the template for amplifying TCR beta CDR3 regions. Primed by the HTBI set, a first-round RT-PCR was run on the TCR CDR3. TCRdb re-analysed the multiplex PCR reads in MiXCR, keeping a single row per CDR3 protein. The sample yields 300,000 to 450,000 distinct CDR3 sequences, less than 20% seen once. This clonotype was found many times. Its target is not known. Sample: blood. The sequence came from a woman aged 18-30 years with Graves' hyperthyroidism that later progressed to Graves' ophthalmopathy.

The CDR3, as DNA: TGTGCCAGCAGCCCTCGACAGGGCTCTGGCTACACCTTC. The encoded protein is CASSPRQGSGYTF. The V gene is TRBV3-1, the J gene TRBJ1-2, with TRBD1 identical over 7 bases. The trim removed 4 bases at V and 7 bases at J, leaving 6 bases unmatched. CDR3 length equals 13 residues. Germline lookup yields CDR1 LGHDT and CDR2 YNNKEL (reference sequence).